This T cell receptor (beta chain) was found in a study of STAT5B mutations in CD4+ large granular lymphocyte leukemia. Comment on this clone: Its antigen is not known.

Data came from immunoSEQ multiplex PCR; TCRdb stores just in-frame clones and leaves some out. Here the sample spans 37,000 or so clones, less than 85% being singletons. Study-level points and caveats: CD4-sorted patient repertoires seemed more clonal than healthy CD4+ repertoires. Higher CD4+ than CD8+ T-LGLL clonality might reflect small sample size. TRBV06-family usage was enriched in top patient clones (8/27) versus controls (2/35).

This CDR3 contains 14 residues. Between the trimmed V and J ends, which lost 8 bases and 0 bases, there was a span of 12 bases. From germline, CDR1 is ENHRY and CDR2 SYGVKD. The TCR was taken from a human donor in good health. The sample taken for sequencing was CD4+ T cells from blood buffy coats. This rearrangement joins TRBV10-3 to TRBJ2-3, with D uncertain. Written as DNA, the CDR3 is TGTGCCATCCGCGAGCAGACTAGCACAGATACGCAGTATTTT. Amino acid sequence: CAIREQTSTDTQYF.